Below are 8 T cell receptor beta chains sequenced from a single sample in a study of CD8+CD57+ T cells in acquired aplastic anemia. For CDR3 and TCR beta VDJ profiling, genomic DNA was the template used. TCRdb processed the reads anew with MiXCR; each CDR3 protein has one entry. This table has some 130,000 distinct CDR3 sequences, around 46% appearing once. The specimen was sorted CD4+, CD8+, or CD8+CD57+ T cells (not recorded which) from PBMCs. All receptors come from a human donor in good health, serving as a control.

This chain uses TRBV2 with TRBJ1-2; TRBD1 agrees at 10 bases. Germline V CDR1 and CDR2: SNHLY, FYNNEI. V lost 5 bases, J lost 8 bases, and 8 bases stayed unmatched. There are 14 residues in the CDR3. CDR3 amino acids: CASSRPGQGSGYTF. Written as DNA, the CDR3 is TGTGCCAGCAGTCGCCCGGGACAGGGGAGCGGCTACACCTTC.

Worth noting for this clonotype: This could be a read error, since a much larger clone is one nucleotide away. The chain employs TRBV30 and TRBJ1-5, with D tentatively TRBD1 (5 bases). The germline V gene has CDR1 GTSNPN and CDR2 SVGIG (reference sequence). The ends were cut back, 0 bases at V and 6 bases at J, with 15 bases in the middle. There are 15 residues in the CDR3. The chain's CDR3 is CAWSVSGGFTQPQHF. As DNA, the CDR3 is TGTGCCTGGAGTGTAAGCGGGGGGTTCACTCAGCCCCAGCATTTT.

About this clonotype itself: A much bigger clone sits one base away, suggesting this may be a read error. V and J are TRBV12-3 or TRBV12-4 and TRBJ1-3, with D possibly being TRBD1 (6 bases). The CDR3 contains 15 residues. CDR3 in amino acids: CASSTRRGAGSTIYF. The CDR3 DNA reads TGTGCCAGCAGTACCCGTAGGGGGGCTGGAAGCACCATATATTTT.

This clonotype was seen many times. This chain connects TRBV6-4 to TRBJ2-3; perhaps D is TRBD1 or TRBD2 (6 bases each). V lost 0 bases, J lost 2 bases, and 12 bases lay in between. Per the germline V gene, CDR1 is MRHNA and CDR2 is SNTAGT. The CDR3 consists of 16 residues. CDR3 sequence: CASSDSIGGLTDTQYF. CDR3 bases: TGTGCCAGCAGTGACTCGATCGGGGGCCTCACAGATACGCAGTATTTT.

This chain joins TRBV7-3 and TRBJ2-2; weak D call: TRBD1 (6 bases). CDR3 length: 16 amino acids. Deletions cut 6 bases from V and 3 bases from J, with 17 bases between. Germline V gene data show CDR1 as SGHTA and CDR2 as FQGTGA. The CDR3 DNA reads TGTGCCAGCAGTTGGGGTCGGGACATCCACACCGGGGAGCTGTTTTTT. The encoded protein is CASSWGRDIHTGELFF.

This clonotype was observed at least ten times. The chain links TRBV19 to TRBJ2-4; 7 bases map to TRBD2. The germline gives CDR1 LNHDA, CDR2 SQIVND (reference sequence). There are 14 residues in the CDR3. V lost 5 bases to trimming and J lost 3 bases; unmatched junction nucleotides: 4. This chain's CDR3 is CASSWGGDKNIQYF. The CDR3 DNA reads as TGTGCCAGTAGTTGGGGGGGAGACAAAAACATTCAGTACTTC.

The J gene is TRBJ2-3, the V gene TRBV24-1; TRBD2 matches 11 bases. CDR3 length: 17 amino acids. Germline V lookup: CDR1 KGHDR, CDR2 SFDVKD. The V gene end was trimmed by 10 bases and the J gene end by 6 bases; junction bases not matched to a gene: 17. DNA of the CDR3: TGTGCCACGTCCCCGGGTTCTCTAGCGGGAGGAGGGGATACGCAGTATTTT. Translated, it gives CATSPGSLAGGGDTQYF.

In this sample, this clonotype turned up many times. The V call is TRBV7-9, the J call TRBJ2-2; 7 bases line up with TRBD1. The germline CDR1 and CDR2 sequences are SEHNR and FQNEAQ (reference sequence). V was pared by 4 bases and J by 6 bases, with 2 bases of the junction left unmatched. The CDR3 has 13 residues. CDR3 nucleotides: TGTGCCAGCAGCTCCCAGGGGGCCGGGGAGCTGTTTTTT. It is translated as CASSSQGAGELFF.